This TCR beta chain was profiled in a study of blood T cells in healthy people across ages. The study, taken as a whole, reports: Measured against age, TCR beta diversity per million T cells decreased in a roughly linear manner.

Primed by a sample-barcoded 5' primer and a J-beta primer mix, a second PCR proceeded for 7 to 11 cycles. Each single sample gave us at least 2.5 million CDR3-containing paired-end reads. TCRdb ran MiXCR on the 5' RACE reads and lists one entry per CDR3 protein. Of about 580,000 distinct CDR3 sequences listed, 45% to 55% are singletons. This clonotype was observed a handful of times. Antigen: not known. CDR1 is SEHNR, CDR2 FQNEAQ, per germline (reference sequence). The CDR3 is 14 residues long. Between the trimmed V and J ends, which lost 3 bases and 6 bases, there was a span of 12 bases. The J gene is TRBJ2-1, the V gene TRBV7-9; tentatively, D is TRBD2 (6 bases). This TCR came from an elderly man in good health. Sequenced: blood. CDR3 DNA sequence: TGTGCCAGCAGCTTGGAGGGTCGGGGCAATGAGCAGTTCTTC. Protein sequence: CASSLEGRGNEQFF. Supplemented by reference TRBV7-9 and TRBJ2-1, the full variable domain reads DTGVSQNPRHKITKRGQNVTFRCDPISEHNRLYWYRQTLGQGPEFLTYFQNEAQLEKSRLLSDRFSAERPKGSFSTLEIQRTEQGDSAMYLCASSLEGRGNEQFFGPGTRLTVL.